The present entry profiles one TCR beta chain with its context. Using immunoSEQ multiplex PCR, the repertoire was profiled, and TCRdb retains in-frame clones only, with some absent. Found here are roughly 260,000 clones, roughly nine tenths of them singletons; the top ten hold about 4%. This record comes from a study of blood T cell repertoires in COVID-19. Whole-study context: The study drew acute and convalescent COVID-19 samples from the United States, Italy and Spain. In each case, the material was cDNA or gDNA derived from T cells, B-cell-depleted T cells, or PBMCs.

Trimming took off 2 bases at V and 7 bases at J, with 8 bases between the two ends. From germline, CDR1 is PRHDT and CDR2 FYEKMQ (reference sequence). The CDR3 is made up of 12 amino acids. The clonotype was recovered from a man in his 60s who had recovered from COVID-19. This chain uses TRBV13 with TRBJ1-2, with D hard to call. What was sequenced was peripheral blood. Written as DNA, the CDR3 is TGTGCCAGCAGCTTAACCGGGTTTGGCTACACCTTC. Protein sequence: CASSLTGFGYTF.